Sequencing of this T cell receptor (beta chain) was carried out in a study of cytomegalovirus exposure and HLA in healthy donors. Regarding the study as a whole: Reportedly, a later analysis found an Asian-associated ancestry cluster had fewer N-insertions than the approximately 640-donor mean.

The PCR employed 60 Vbeta primers together with 13 Jbeta primers. Profiled with immunoSEQ multiplex PCR; TCRdb holds only in-frame clones, not every one. Altogether about 210,000 clones are present, under 85% being singletons, with the ten largest covering roughly 10%. The CDR3 length is 13 residues. The germline CDR1 and CDR2 sequences are SGHRS and YFSETQ. V lost 0 bases and J 6 bases, leaving 7 bases between the germline ends. The sample holds one count of this clone. Antigen specificity is unknown. This chain links TRBV5-1 with TRBJ2-1; D unclear. Material: PBMCs. This receptor was taken from a woman between 50 and 59 years old in good health and CMV-seropositive. In DNA, the CDR3 is TGCGCCAGCAGCTTGGCCCCCAGCAATGAGCAGTTCTTC. Translating it yields CASSLAPSNEQFF. Drawing the rest from reference TRBV5-1 and TRBJ2-1, the complete variable domain is KAGVTQTPRYLIKTRGQQVTLSCSPISGHRSVSWYQQTPGQGLQFLFEYFSETQRNKGNFPGRFSGRQFSNSRSEMNVSTLELGDSALYLCASSLAPSNEQFFGPGTRLTVL.